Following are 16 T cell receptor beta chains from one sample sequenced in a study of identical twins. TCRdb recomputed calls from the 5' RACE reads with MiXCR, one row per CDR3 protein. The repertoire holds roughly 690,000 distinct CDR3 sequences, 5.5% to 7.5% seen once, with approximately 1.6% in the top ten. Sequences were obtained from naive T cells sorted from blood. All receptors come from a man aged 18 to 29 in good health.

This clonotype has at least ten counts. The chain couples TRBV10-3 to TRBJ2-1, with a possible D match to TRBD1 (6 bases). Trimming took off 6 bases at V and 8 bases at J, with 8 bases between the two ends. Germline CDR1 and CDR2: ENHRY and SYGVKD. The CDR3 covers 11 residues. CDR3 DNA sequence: TGTGCCATCAGGAACAGGGATGAGCAGTTCTTC. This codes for CAIRNRDEQFF.

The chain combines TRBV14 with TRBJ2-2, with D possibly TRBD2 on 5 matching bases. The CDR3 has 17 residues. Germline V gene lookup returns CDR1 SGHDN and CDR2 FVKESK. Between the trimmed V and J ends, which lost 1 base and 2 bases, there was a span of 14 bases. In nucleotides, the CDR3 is TGTGCCAGCAGCCAAGTGGGTCGCGGGCCAAACACCGGGGAGCTGTTTTTT. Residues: CASSQVGRGPNTGELFF. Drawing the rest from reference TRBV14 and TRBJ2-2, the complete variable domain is EAGVTQFPSHSVIEKGQTVTLRCDPISGHDNLYWYRRVMGKEIKFLLHFVKESKQDESGMPNNRFLAERTGGTYSTLKVQPAELEDSGVYFCASSQVGRGPNTGELFFGEGSRLTVL.

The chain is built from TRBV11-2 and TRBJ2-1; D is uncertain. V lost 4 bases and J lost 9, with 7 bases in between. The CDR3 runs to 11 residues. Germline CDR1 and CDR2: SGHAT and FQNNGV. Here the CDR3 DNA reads TGTGCCAGCAGCTCCCCGATTGAGCAGTTCTTC. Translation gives CASSSPIEQFF.

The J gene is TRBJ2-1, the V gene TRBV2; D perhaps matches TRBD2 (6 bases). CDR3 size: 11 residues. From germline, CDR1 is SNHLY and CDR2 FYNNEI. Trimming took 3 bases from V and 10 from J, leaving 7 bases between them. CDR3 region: CASSEEGEQFF. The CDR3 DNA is TGTGCCAGCAGTGAGGAGGGAGAGCAGTTCTTC.

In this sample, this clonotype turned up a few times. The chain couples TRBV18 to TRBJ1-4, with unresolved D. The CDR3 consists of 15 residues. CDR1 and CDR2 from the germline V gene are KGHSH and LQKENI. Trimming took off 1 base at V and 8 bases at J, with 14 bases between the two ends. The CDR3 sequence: CASSPLSGVAEKLFF. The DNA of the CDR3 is TGTGCCAGCTCACCACTGAGTGGGGTAGCGGAAAAACTGTTTTTT.

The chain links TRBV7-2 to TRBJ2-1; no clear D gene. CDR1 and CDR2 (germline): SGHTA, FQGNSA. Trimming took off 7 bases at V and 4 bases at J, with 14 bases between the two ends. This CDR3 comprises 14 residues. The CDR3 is CASTGEFGYNEQFF. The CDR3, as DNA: TGTGCCAGCACCGGCGAATTTGGTTACAATGAGCAGTTCTTC. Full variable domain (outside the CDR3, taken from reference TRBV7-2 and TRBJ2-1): GAGVSQSPSNKVTEKGKDVELRCDPISGHTALYWYRQSLGQGLEFLIYFQGNSAPDKSGLPSDRFSAERTGGSVSTLTIQRTQQEDSAVYLCASTGEFGYNEQFFGPGTRLTVL.

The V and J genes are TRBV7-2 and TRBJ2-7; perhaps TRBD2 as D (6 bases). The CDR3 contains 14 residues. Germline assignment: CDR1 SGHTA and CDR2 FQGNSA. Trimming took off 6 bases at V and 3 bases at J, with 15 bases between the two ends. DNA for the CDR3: TGTGCCAGCAGAAGCTTAGCCGGGAGCTACGAGCAGTACTTC. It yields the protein CASRSLAGSYEQYF.

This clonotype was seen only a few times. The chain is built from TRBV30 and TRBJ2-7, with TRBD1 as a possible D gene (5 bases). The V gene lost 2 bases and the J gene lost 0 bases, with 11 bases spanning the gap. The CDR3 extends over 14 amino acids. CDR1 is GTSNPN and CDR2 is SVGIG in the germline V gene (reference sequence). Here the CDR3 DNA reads TGTGCCTGGAGTCCGCCGACAGTCTCCTACGAGCAGTACTTC. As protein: CAWSPPTVSYEQYF.

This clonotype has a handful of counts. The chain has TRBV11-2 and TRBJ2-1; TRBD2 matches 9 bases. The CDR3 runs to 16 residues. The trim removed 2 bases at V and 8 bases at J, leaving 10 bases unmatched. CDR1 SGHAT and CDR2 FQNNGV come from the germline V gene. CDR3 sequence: CASSLFLASGMYEQFF. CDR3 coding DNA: TGTGCCAGCAGCTTATTCTTGGCTAGCGGGATGTATGAGCAGTTCTTC.

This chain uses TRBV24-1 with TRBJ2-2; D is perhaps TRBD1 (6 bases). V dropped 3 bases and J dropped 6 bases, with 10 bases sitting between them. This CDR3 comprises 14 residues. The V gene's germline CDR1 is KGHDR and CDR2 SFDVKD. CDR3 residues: CATSDTGLSGELFF. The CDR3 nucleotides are TGTGCCACCAGTGATACAGGGTTGTCCGGGGAGCTGTTTTTT.

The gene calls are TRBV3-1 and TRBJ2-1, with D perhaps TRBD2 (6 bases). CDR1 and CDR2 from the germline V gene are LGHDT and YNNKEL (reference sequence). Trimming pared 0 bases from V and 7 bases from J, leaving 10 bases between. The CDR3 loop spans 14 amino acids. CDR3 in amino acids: CASSQETRSNEQFF. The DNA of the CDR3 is TGTGCCAGCAGCCAAGAGACTAGGTCGAATGAGCAGTTCTTC.

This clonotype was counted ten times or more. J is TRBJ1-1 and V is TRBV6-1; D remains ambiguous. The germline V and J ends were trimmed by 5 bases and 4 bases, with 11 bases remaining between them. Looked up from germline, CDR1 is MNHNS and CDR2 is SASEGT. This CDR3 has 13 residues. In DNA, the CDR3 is TGTGCCAGCAGTCGCCTGGGTGTCACTGAAGCTTTCTTT. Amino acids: CASSRLGVTEAFF.

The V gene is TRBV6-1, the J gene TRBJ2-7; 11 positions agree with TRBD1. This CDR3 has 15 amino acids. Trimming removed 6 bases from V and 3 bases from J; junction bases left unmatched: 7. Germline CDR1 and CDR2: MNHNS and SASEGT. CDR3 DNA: TGTGCCAGCAGGCCCACCGGGACAGGGGGCTACGAGCAGTACTTC. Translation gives CASRPTGTGGYEQYF.

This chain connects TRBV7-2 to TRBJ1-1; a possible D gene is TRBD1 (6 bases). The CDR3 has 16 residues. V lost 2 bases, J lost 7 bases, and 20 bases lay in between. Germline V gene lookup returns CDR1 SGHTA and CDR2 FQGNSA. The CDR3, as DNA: TGTGCCAGCAGCTTAATTGGACAGTCGGTAGCTGTTGAAGCTTTCTTT. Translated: CASSLIGQSVAVEAFF.

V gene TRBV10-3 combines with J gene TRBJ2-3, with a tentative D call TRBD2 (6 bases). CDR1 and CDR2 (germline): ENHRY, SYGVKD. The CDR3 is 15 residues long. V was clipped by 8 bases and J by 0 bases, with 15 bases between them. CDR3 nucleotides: TGTGCCATCGCGTCGGGACTCAGTAGCACAGATACGCAGTATTTT. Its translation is CAIASGLSSTDTQYF.

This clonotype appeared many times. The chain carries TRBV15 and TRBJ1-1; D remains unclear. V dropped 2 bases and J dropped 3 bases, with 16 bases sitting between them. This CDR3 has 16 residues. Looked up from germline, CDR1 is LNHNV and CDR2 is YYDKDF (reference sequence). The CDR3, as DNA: TGTGCCACCAGCAGAACATGGACGGCAGTTCACACTGAAGCTTTCTTT. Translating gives CATSRTWTAVHTEAFF.